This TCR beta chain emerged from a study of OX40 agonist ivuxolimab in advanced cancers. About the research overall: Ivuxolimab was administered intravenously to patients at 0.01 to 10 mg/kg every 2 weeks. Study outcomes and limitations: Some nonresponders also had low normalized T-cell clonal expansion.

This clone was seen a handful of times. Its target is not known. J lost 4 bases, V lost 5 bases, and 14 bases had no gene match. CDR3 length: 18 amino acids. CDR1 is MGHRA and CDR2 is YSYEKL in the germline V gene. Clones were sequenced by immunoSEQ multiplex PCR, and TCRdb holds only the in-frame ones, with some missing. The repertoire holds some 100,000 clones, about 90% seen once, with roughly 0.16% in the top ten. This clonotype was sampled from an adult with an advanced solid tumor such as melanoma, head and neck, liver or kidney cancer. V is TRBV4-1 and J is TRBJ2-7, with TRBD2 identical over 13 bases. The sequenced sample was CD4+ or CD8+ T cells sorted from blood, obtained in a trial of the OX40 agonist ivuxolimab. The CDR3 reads CASSVLHTSGRAGYEQYF. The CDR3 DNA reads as TGCGCCAGCAGCGTCCTCCACACTAGCGGGAGGGCCGGGTACGAGCAGTACTTC.